There are a few counts of the clone carrying this T cell receptor (beta chain). These data belong to a study of blood T cell repertoires in COVID-19. On the study more broadly: The United States, Italy and Spain provided the acute and convalescent COVID-19 samples. Sources were T cells, B-cell-depleted T cells, or PBMCs; the material itself was cDNA or gDNA.

TCRdb's table, derived via immunoSEQ multiplex PCR, lists solely in-frame clones and lacks some. The sample holds about 310,000 clones, about nine tenths seen once. The sample was peripheral blood. This clonotype was sampled from a middle-aged man with active or convalescent COVID-19.

CDR3 sequence reads: CASSQDVRGATYEQYF. CDR3 bases: TGCGCCAGCAGCCAAGATGTCCGCGGTGCCACCTACGAGCAGTACTTC. J is TRBJ2-7 and V is TRBV4-3; D is uncertain. The CDR3 runs to 16 residues. CDR1 is LGHNA and CDR2 is YSLEER in the germline V gene. V was shortened by 0 bases and J by 2 bases, with 14 bases between the two germline ends.